This T cell receptor (beta chain) is drawn from a study of patients and donors after allogeneic stem cell transplantation. In TCRdb, the RT-PCR reads were re-called with MiXCR into one record per CDR3 protein. The sample lists 800,000 to 1,000,000 distinct CDR3 sequences; about a sixth were seen once. Germline V gene data show CDR1 as MNHEY and CDR2 as SMNVEV (reference sequence). The CDR3 sequence is 16 residues long. Unmatched junction bases numbered 10, after V lost 4 bases and J lost 3 bases. This clonotype has just a few counts. V gene TRBV27 combines with J gene TRBJ1-2, with TRBD1 matching over 8 bases. This receptor was taken from a human donor who was either an allogeneic HSCT recipient or a stem cell or donor lymphocyte infusion donor (not recorded which). It is not recorded whose cells these are; they may come from a transplant donor. The sample comprised blood, either unsorted or a sorted T cell fraction (not recorded which). The CDR3 protein is CASSSFRDRSDYGYTF. For the CDR3, the DNA is TGTGCCAGCAGTTCCTTCCGGGACAGGTCTGACTATGGCTACACCTTC.